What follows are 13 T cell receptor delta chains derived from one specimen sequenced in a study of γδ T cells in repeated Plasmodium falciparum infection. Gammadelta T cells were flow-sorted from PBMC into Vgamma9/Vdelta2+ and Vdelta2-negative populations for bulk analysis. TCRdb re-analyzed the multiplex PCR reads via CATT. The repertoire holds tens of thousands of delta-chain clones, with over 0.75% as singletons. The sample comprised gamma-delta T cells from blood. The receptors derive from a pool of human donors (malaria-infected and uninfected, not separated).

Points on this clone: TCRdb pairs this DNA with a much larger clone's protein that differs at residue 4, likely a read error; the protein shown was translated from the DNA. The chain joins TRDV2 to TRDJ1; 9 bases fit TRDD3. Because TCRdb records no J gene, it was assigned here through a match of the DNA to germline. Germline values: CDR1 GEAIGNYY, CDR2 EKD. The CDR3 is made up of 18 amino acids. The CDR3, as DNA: TGTGCCTGTGGCACCCTTGTTACTGGGGGACCTTACACCGATAAACTCATCTTT. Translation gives CACGTLVTGGPYTDKLIF.

The CDR3 spells CACDPLTVLGDTNRLSDKLIF. The CDR3 region has the DNA TGTGCCTGTGACCCCCTCACTGTACTGGGGGATACGAACCGATTGAGCGATAAACTCATCTTT. The chain couples TRDV2 to TRDJ1; 13 bases map to TRDD3. Here the J gene came from matching the DNA to germline, since TCRdb omits it. The germline gives CDR1 GEAIGNYY, CDR2 EKD. The CDR3 runs to 21 residues. The V and J ends lost 3 bases and 4 bases, in that order; junction bases with no gene match: 22.

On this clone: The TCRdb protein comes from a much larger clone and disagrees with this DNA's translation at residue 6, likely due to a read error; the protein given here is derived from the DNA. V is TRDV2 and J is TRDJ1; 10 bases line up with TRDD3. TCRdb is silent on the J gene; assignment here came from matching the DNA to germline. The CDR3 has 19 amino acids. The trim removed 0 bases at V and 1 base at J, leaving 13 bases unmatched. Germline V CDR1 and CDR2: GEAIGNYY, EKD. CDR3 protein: CACDTGMGTGGFATDKLIF. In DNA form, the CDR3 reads TGTGCCTGTGACACCGGCATGGGGACTGGGGGATTCGCCACCGATAAACTCATCTTT.

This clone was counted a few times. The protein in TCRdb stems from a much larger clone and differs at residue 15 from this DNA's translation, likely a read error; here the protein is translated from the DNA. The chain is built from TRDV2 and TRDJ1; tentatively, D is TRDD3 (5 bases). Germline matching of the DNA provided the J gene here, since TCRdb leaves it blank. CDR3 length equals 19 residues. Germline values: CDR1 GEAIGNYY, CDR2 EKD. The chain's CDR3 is CACDTVSRVLGNETGKLIF. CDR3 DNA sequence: TGTGCCTGTGACACCGTGAGTAGGGTCCTGGGAAACGAAACCGGTAAACTCATCTTT.

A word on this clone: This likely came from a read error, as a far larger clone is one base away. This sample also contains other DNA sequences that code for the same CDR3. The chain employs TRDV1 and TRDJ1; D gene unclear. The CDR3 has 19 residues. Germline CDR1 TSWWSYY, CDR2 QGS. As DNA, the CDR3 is TGTGCTCTTGGGGTAAACTTTTTTCTATGGCCCCGAGAGACCGATAAGCTCATCTTT. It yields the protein CALGVNFFLWPRETDKLIF.

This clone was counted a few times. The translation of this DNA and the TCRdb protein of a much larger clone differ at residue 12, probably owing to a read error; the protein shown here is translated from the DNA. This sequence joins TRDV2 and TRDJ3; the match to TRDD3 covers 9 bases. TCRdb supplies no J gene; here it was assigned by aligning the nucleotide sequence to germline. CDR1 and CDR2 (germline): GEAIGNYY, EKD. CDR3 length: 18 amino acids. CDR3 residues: CACDTVGDSSWGTRQMFF. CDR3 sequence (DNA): TGTGCCTGTGACACCGTGGGGGATAGCTCCTGGGGCACCCGACAGATGTTTTTC.

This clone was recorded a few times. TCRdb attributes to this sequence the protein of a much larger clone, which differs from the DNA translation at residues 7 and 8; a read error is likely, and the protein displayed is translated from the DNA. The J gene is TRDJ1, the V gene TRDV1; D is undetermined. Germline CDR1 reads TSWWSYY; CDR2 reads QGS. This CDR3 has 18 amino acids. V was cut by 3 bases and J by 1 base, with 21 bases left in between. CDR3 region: CALGDYLRAREGTDKLIF. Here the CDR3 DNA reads TGTGCTCTTGGGGACTACCTCCGGGCACGCGAGGGCACCGATAAACTCATCTTT.

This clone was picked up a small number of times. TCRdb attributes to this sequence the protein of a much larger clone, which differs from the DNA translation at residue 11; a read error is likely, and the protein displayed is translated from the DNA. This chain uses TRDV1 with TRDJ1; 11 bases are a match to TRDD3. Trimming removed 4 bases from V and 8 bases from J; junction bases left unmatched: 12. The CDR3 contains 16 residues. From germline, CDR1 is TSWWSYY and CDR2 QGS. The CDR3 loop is CALGAGLGDTVNKLIF. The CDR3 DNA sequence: TGTGCTCTTGGGGCCGGCCTGGGGGATACAGTCAACAAACTCATCTTT.

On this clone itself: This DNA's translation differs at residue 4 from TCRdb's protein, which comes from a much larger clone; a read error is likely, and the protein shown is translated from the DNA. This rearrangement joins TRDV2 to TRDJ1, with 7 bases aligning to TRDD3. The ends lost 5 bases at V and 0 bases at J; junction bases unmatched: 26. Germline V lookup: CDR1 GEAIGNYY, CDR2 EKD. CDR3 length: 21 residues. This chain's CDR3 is CACGSILLSTGEERYTDKLIF. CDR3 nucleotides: TGTGCCTGTGGCAGCATCCTTCTTAGTACTGGGGAAGAAAGGTACACCGATAAACTCATCTTT.

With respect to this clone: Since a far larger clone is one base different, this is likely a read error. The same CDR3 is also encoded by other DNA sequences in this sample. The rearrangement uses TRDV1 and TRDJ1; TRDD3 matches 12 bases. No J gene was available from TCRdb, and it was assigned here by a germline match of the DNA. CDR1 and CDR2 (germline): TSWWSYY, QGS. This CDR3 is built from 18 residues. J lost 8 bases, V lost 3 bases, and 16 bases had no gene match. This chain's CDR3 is CALGEGVPLGDTTRKLIF. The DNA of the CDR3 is TGTGCTCTTGGGGAGGGGGTCCCACTGGGGGATACAACTAGAAAACTCATCTTT.

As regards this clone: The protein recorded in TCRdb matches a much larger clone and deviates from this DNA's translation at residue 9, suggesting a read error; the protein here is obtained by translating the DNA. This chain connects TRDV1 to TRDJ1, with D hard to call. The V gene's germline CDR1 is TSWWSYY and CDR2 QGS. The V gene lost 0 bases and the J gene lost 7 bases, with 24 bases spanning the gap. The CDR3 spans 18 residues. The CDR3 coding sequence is TGTGCTCTTGGGGAACTTTTCCCCGTTCCGGGCGAATCTGGTAAACTCATCTTT. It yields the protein CALGELFPVPGESGKLIF.

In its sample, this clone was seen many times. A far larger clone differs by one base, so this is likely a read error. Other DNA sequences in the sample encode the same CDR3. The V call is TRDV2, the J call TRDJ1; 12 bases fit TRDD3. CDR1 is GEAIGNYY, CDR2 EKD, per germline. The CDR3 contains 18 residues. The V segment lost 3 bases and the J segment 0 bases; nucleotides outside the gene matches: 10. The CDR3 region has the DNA TGTGCCTGTGACGCCTTACTGGGGGATACTTCCTACACCGATAAACTCATCTTT. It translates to CACDALLGDTSYTDKLIF.

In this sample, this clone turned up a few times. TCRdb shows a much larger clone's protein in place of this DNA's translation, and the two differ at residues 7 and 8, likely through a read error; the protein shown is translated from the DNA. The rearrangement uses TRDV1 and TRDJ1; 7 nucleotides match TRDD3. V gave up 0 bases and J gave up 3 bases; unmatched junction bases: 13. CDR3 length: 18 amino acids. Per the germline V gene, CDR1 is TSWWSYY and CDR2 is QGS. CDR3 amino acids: CALGELADSGYGADKLIF. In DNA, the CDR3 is TGTGCTCTTGGGGAACTAGCGGATTCAGGATACGGAGCCGATAAACTCATCTTT.